The clone carrying this T cell receptor beta chain has ten or more counts. It was through 5'RACE template switching that TCR cDNA was made, with a universal primer site and UMIs added. MiXCR was run by TCRdb on the 5' RACE reads, yielding one entry per CDR3 protein. This table has tens of thousands of distinct CDR3 sequences, 6.5% to 8.5% appearing once. The CDR3 loop spans 16 amino acids. The junction had 7 bases not matched to a gene; V was cut back by 5 bases and J by 6 bases. Germline-derived CDR1 and CDR2 are MDHEN and SYDVKM. The sample comes from a study of T cells after yellow fever vaccination. About the research overall: Fractions of limited cellularity were prepared by means of SMART-Seq v4 Ultra Low Input. General study results and limits: Memory subsets that were sorted on day 0 lacked detectable signal for almost all vaccine-responding clonotypes.

The sample consisted of PBMCs, either bulk or a sorted T-cell subset (CD4+, CD8+, memory, or dextramer-sorted; not recorded which), taken on the day of the first yellow fever vaccination. The sequence was obtained from a man between 18 and 29 years old who received the YFV17D yellow fever vaccine. The J gene is TRBJ1-6, the V gene TRBV28; 10 bases map to TRBD1. CDR3 loop: CASSLRWTGGNSPLHF. The CDR3 bases are TGTGCCAGCAGTCTTCGCTGGACAGGGGGTAATTCACCCCTCCACTTT. The complete variable domain, with remaining parts taken from reference TRBV28 and TRBJ1-6, reads DVKVTQSSRYLVKRTGEKVFLECVQDMDHENMFWYRQDPGLGLRLIYFSYDVKMKEKGDIPEGYSVSREKKERFSLILESASTNQTSMYLCASSLRWTGGNSPLHFGNGTRLTVT.